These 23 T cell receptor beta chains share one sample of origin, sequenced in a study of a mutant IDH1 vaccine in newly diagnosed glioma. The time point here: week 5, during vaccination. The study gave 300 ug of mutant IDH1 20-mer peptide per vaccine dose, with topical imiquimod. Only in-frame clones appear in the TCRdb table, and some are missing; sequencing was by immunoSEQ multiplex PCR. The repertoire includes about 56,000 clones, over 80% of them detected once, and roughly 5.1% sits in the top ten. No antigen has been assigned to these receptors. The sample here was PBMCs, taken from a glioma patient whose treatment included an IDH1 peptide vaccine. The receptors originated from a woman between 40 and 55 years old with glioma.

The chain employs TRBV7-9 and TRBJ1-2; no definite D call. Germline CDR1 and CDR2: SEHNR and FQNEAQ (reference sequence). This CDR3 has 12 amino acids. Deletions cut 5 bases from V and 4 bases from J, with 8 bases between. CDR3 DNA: TGTGCCAGCAGCGAAGGCGCCTATGGCTACACCTTC. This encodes CASSEGAYGYTF.

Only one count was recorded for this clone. CDR3 loop: CASSPHFSSSGRNIQYF. CDR3 DNA sequence: TGTGCCAGCAGCCCTCACTTCTCGAGTAGCGGGCGGAACATTCAGTACTTC. The chain couples TRBV5-4 to TRBJ2-4, with 7 bases identical to TRBD2. Germline CDR1 SGHNT, CDR2 YYREEE (reference sequence). V lost 4 bases, J lost 7 bases, and 17 bases stayed unmatched. The CDR3 covers 17 residues.

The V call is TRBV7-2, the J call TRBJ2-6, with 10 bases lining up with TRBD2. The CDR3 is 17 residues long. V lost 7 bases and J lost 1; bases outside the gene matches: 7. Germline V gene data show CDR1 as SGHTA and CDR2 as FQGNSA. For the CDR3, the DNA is TGTGCCAGCACGAGGGCTAGCGGGGGATCTGGGGCCAACGTCCTGACTTTC. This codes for CASTRASGGSGANVLTF. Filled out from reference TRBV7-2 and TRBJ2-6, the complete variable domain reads GAGVSQSPSNKVTEKGKDVELRCDPISGHTALYWYRQSLGQGLEFLIYFQGNSAPDKSGLPSDRFSAERTGGSVSTLTIQRTQQEDSAVYLCASTRASGGSGANVLTFGAGSRLTVL.

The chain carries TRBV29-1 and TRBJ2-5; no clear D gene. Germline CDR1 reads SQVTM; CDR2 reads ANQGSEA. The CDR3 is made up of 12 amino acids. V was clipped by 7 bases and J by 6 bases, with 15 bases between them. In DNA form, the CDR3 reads TGCAGCGCCGCGAGTAGTGGAAAGACCCAGTACTTC. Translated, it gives CSAASSGKTQYF. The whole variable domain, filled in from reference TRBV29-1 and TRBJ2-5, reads SAVISQKPSRDICQRGTSLTIQCQVDSQVTMMFWYRQQPGQSLTLIATANQGSEATYESGFVIDKFPISRPNLTFSTLTVSNMSPEDSSIYLCSAASSGKTQYFGPGTRLLVL.

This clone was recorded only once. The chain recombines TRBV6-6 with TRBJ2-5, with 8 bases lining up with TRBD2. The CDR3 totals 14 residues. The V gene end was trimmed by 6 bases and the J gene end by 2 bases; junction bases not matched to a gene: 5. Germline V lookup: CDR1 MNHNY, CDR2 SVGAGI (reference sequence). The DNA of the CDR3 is TGTGCCAGCAGGCAACTAGCGGCACAAGAGACCCAGTACTTC. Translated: CASRQLAAQETQYF.

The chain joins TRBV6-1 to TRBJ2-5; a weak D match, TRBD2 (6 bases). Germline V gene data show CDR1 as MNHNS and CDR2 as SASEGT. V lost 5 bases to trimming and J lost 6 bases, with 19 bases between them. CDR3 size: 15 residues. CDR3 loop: CASSRDFQGSQTQYF. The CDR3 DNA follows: TGTGCCAGCAGTAGGGACTTTCAGGGTAGCCAGACCCAGTACTTC.

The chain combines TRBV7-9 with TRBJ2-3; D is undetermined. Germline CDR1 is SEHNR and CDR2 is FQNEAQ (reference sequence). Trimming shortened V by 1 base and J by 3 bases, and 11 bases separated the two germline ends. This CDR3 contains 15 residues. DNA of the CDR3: TGTGCCAGCAGCTTAGTGTGGGCGAGGACAGATACGCAGTATTTT. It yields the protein CASSLVWARTDTQYF.

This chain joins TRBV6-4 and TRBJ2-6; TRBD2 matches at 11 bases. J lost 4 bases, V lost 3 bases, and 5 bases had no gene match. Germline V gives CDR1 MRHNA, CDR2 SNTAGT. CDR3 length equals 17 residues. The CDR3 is CASSELAGGTGANVLTF. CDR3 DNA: TGTGCCAGCAGTGAGCTAGCGGGAGGAACCGGGGCCAACGTCCTGACTTTC.

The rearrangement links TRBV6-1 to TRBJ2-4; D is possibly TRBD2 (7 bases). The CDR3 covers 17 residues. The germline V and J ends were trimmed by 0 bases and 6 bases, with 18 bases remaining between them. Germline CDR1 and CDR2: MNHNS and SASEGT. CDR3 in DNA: TGTGCCAGCAGTGAAGCGGAGGGGGGGGATCTTGGAAACATTCAGTACTTC. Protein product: CASSEAEGGDLGNIQYF.

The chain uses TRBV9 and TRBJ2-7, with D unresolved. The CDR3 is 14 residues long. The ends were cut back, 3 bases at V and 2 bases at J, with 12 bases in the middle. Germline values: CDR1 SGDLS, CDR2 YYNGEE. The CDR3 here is CASSADLTTYEQYF. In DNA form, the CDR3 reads TGTGCCAGCAGCGCGGACCTAACCACCTACGAGCAGTACTTC.

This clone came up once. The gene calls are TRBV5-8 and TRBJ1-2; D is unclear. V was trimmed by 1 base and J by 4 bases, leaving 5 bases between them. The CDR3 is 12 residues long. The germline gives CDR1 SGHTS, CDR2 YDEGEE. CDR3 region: CASSLTVYGYTF. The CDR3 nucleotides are TGTGCCAGCAGCTTGACGGTCTATGGCTACACCTTC.

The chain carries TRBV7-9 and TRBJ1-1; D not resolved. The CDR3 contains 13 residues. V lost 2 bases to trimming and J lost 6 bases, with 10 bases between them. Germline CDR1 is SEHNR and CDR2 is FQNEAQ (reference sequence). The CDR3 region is CASSLSGISEAFF. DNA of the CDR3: TGTGCCAGCAGCTTATCCGGGATATCTGAAGCTTTCTTT.

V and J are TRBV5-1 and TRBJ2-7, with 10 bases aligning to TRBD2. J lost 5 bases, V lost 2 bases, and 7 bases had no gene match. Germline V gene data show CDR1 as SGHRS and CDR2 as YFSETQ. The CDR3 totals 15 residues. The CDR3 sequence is CASSLLASGSNEQYF. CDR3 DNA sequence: TGCGCCAGCAGCTTACTGGCTAGCGGGAGTAACGAGCAGTACTTC.

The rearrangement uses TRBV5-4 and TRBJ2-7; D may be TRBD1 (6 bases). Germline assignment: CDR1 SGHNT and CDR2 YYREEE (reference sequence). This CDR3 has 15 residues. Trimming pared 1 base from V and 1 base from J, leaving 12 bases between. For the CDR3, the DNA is TGTGCCAGCAGCTTGCCCGGACAGAGGTCCTACGAGCAGTACTTC. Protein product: CASSLPGQRSYEQYF.

DNA for the CDR3: TGTGCCAGTAGTATCTTACCCGGACAGGGAATAGCCAAAAACATTCAGTACTTC. Its protein is CASSILPGQGIAKNIQYF. The J gene is TRBJ2-4, the V gene TRBV19, with 8 bases matching TRBD1. This CDR3 has 18 residues. CDR1 and CDR2 (germline): LNHDA, SQIVND (reference sequence). The V and J ends lost 3 bases and 0 bases, in that order; junction bases with no gene match: 10.

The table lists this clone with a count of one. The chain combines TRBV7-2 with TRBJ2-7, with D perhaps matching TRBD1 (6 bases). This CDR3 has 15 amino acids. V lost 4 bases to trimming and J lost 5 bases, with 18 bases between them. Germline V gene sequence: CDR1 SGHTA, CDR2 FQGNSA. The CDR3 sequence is CASSSRGSPPHEQYF. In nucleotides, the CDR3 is TGTGCCAGCAGCTCAAGGGGGAGCCCTCCCCACGAGCAGTACTTC.

Written as DNA, the CDR3 is TGCGCCAGCAGCCAAGGGGTTTCGGCGGGAGGCCTTGTCGATGAGCAGTTCTTC. Translated: CASSQGVSAGGLVDEQFF. The V call is TRBV4-1, the J call TRBJ2-1, with 8 bases fitting TRBD2. The CDR3 has 18 amino acids. J gave up 8 bases and V 1 base, and 16 bases lay outside the gene matches. Germline V lookup: CDR1 MGHRA, CDR2 YSYEKL.

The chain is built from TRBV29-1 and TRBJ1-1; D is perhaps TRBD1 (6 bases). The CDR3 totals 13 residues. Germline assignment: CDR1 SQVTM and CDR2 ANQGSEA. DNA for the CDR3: TGCAGGCGGGGCAGGGGACCTCACACTGAAGCTTTCTTT. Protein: CRRGRGPHTEAFF.

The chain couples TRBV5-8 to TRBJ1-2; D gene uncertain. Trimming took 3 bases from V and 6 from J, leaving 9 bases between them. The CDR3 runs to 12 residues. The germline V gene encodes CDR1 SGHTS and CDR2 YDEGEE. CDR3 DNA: TGTGCCAGCAGCTACCAGAAAGATGGCTACACCTTC. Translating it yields CASSYQKDGYTF.

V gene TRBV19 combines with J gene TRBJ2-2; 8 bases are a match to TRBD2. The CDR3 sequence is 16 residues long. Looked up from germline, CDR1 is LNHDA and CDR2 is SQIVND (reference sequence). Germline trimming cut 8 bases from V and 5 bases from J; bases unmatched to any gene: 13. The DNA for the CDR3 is TGTGCCAGTGTCAGCGGGAGTAGGGTATATACCGGGGAGCTGTTTTTT. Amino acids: CASVSGSRVYTGELFF.

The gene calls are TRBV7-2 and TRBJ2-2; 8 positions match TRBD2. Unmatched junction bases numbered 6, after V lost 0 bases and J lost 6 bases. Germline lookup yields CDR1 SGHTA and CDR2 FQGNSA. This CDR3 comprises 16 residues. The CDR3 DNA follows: TGTGCCAGCAGCTTAGCCTCGACTAGCGTGCCCGGGGAGCTGTTTTTT. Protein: CASSLASTSVPGELFF.

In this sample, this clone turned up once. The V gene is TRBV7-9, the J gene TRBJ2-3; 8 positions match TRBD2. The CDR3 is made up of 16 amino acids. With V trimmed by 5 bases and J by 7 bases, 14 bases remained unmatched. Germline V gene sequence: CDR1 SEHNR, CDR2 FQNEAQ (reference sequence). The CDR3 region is CASSPPEGLVSHTQYF. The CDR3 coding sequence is TGTGCCAGCAGCCCGCCCGAGGGACTAGTTTCCCATACGCAGTATTTT.

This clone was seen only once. The CDR3 reads CASSESRVDTQYF. In nucleotides, the CDR3 is TGCGCCAGCAGTGAGTCAAGGGTAGATACGCAGTATTTT. The chain employs TRBV10-2 and TRBJ2-3; D gene unclear. The germline gives CDR1 WSHSY, CDR2 SAAADI. V lost 0 bases, J lost 5 bases, and 6 bases lay in between. The CDR3 is 13 amino acids.